This TCR beta chain came from a study of cytomegalovirus exposure and HLA in healthy donors (dated 2017 in TCRdb). Looking at the study overall: According to an earlier analysis of several hundred of the donors, some 180 million T cells yielded 117 million unique TCR beta sequences and about 300 Gb of sequence data. Rather than drawing on any new phenotypic data, the later analysis identified candidate immune exposures from TCR beta sequences and the way those sequences occurred across donors. Across some 400 genotyped donors of the cohort, an average of about 250,000 unique TCR beta nucleotide sequences per donor were sequenced, and roughly 17% of those sequences were non-productive. High-throughput TCR immunosequencing, statistical association of individual TCRs with disease status, and machine learning were combined to predict cytomegalovirus infection status. The number of donors typed differed by locus, with about 629-640 for A, B, C, DRB1 and DQB1, around 500 for DQA1, 600 to 610 for DPA1, and about 450 for DPB1. All discovery cohort repertoires had been generated using a single sequencing platform. The study used immunosequencing to profile the T cell repertoires of 670 or so subjects and linked those repertoires to cytomegalovirus serostatus. Class I and class II HLA loci were covered by the typing at four-digit resolution. In addition to the first cohort of hundreds of subjects, a separate validation cohort of 120 different subjects was used. To study patterns of TCR occurrence, a later analysis re-analyzed previously published TCR beta repertoires from around 670 donors and added high-resolution HLA genotyping. Among the approximately 420 genotyped donors, around 81% belonged to the genetic ancestry cluster associated with self-reported Caucasian donors. Genome-wide SNP genotypes for about three fifths of the roughly 670 donors were used in a later genetic analysis, which treated that subset as a discovery cohort. Donor age, sex, ethnicity and CMV serostatus were compiled alongside the repertoire data. Five DR-DQ haplotypes were handled as single units for association and clustering, since linkage in the cohort was strong. An earlier analysis of 587 of the donors used high-throughput TCR beta sequencing to judge whether each TCR beta V gene segment behaved as functional or pseudogenic. An early release covering more than 500 HLA-typed donors comprised roughly 300 gigabases of sequencing data and approximately 85 million unique TCR sequences. The study aimed to test whether cataloging public T cell receptors could reveal signatures of past pathogen exposure. What the study reported, not specific to this receptor: Assigning TCR associations to individual alleles was difficult when HLA alleles, especially DR and DQ, strongly co-occurred. A later genetic analysis associated a missense DCLRE1C variant with V-gene and J-gene trimming of TCR beta chains, and an independent cohort replicated the association. Broadly in line with IMGT annotations, most TCR beta V segments showed up in productive rearrangements about 90% or about 30% of the time in an earlier analysis of around 550 of the donors. According to a later analysis, parvovirus B19, influenza, CMV and Epstein-Barr virus appeared linked to several top co-occurrence clusters. Linkage disequilibrium might explain the correlated functional status among segregating V segments, but an unknown experimental factor could not be ruled out. Because the 87-base-pair reads could not distinguish some IMGT-functional V segments, including TRBV6-2 and TRBV6-3, those segments were excluded. A later genetic analysis reported fewer N-insertions in productive TCRs among donors in an Asian-associated ancestry cluster than the roughly 640-donor mean. According to a later analysis, most CMV-associated TCR beta chains appeared to be HLA-restricted, and the HLA associations seemed to be driven largely by CMV exposure. The authors suggested that the approach could potentially be extended to other disease states and immunological phenotypes. In a later analysis, HLA-associated TCR beta chains showed more clonal expansion and lower generation probabilities than non-associated chains that were equally common. The classifier was reported to diagnose cytomegalovirus status with high specificity and sensitivity in both the original and validation cohorts. Because HLA typing was unavailable for some donors at each locus, only the typed subset was used in association tests. In this cohort, only TCR beta chains were sequenced, and detectable features were limited by the absence of alpha or paired-chain data. The earlier analysis of 587 of the donors excluded fewer than 20 rarely observed V segments, including chromosome 9 orphons, because counts were too low. Three of the identified cytomegalovirus-associated TCR beta chains were confirmed in vitro to be specific for cytomegalovirus antigens. A further reported finding was that TCR beta sequences accurately predicted the HLA-A and HLA-B alleles for most subjects in the first cohort. A group of highly shared sequence variants was considered likely to be a technical artifact of the sequencing pipeline. CMV serostatus was the only immune exposure information available for the cohort. The presence/absence analyses assumed that sequencing depth was roughly uniform across donors, and that assumption may not be true. Across donors, most TCR sequences were observed very rarely, whereas some public TCRs were present in many individuals. A later analysis found that TCR association rates varied across HLA loci, with DRB1 alleles showing the most associated TCRs and HLA-C alleles the fewest. The study listed 150 to 200 TCR beta chains as associated with cytomegalovirus. At a false discovery rate of 0.05, a later analysis linked 16,951 TCR beta sequences to specific HLA alleles.

On this clone: There is no known antigen for this receptor.

To prepare the library, the immunoSEQ multiplex PCR assay was applied. For the multiplex PCR, a mixture combining 60 forward primers for TCR Vbeta segments and 13 reverse primers for TCR Jbeta segments was used. The CDR3 region of rearranged TCR beta genes was amplified from genomic DNA with a multiplex PCR assay. The amplified TCR beta libraries were sequenced on the Illumina HiSeq System as 87-base-pair reads. The authors' pipeline ran thus. A later analysis tallied about 77 million unique TCR beta chains across the 666 repertoires, and about 10 million of those chains were shared by two or more donors. To remove PCR and sequencing errors, raw reads were error-corrected and collapsed into unique sequences using a nearest-neighbor algorithm that merged closely related sequences. To assign V, D and J gene segments, CDR3 sequences were aligned to IMGT reference sequences. For a sequence to be retained, a match of at least six nucleotides to both a V gene segment and a J gene segment was required. A rearrangement was called productive if the CDR3 had no stop codons and remained in frame with V and J, and every other rearrangement was called non-productive. Following IMGT convention, CDR3 was defined as the stretch from the second conserved V-encoded cysteine to the conserved J-encoded phenylalanine. Sequences without an unambiguous match to a single V gene segment were excluded from the earlier analysis of about 600 of the donors. An earlier analysis of some 610 of the donors called V segments functional above 56.7% productive rearrangements and segregating when the between-donor standard deviation exceeded 5%. A statistical classification framework was built for diagnosing cytomegalovirus status from the catalog of TCR beta chain sequences. In a later analysis, V and J genes were assigned by comparing TCR nucleotide sequences against IMGT/GENE-DB human TR gene sequences. The TCRdist pipeline was used in a later analysis to assign CDR3 sequences and most-parsimonious VDJ recombination scenarios. In a later analysis, each TCR beta chain was defined by its CDR3 amino acid sequence together with its V-gene family, and reads without a unique V-gene family were excluded. A later analysis removed 500 to 650 highly shared, low-generation-probability nucleotide sequences to deal with suspected cross-contamination and a sequencing artifact. In a later analysis, a clonal expansion index for each public chain was calculated from normalized within-repertoire ranks of inferred template counts. In a later analysis, generation probabilities were computed using a VDJ recombination model fitted to out-of-frame rearrangements, and the results were checked against IGoR. In a later analysis, hypergeometric tests were used to score TCR-TCR, TCR-HLA and TCR-CMV co-occurrence, with a repertoire-size bias correction applied to TCR pairs. In a later analysis, false discovery rates were estimated by permuting HLA or CMV assignments 20 times. In a later analysis, co-occurring TCRs were grouped with DBSCAN, and TCRdist sequence similarity was added when clustering was performed within HLA-allele-positive subsets. For co-occurrence clustering, repertoires with fewer than 30,000 or more than 120,000 public chains were excluded, along with five repertoires with anomalous nucleotide sharing. The table comes from immuneACCESS by way of TCRdb, which keeps in-frame sequences with V and J called. Part of the clones is missing from these tables; in studies checked, under half for an unresolved V gene and the rest for unknown reasons. That table is the source of V, J and clone size, and D and trimming were worked out from the DNA. This sample's records show tens of thousands of clones. The ten largest make up about 4.5% of the sample.

For CDR1 and CDR2, the germline V gene (reference sequence) lists LNHDA and SQIVND. Including cysteine and phenylalanine, the CDR3 has 16 amino acids. Of the read, only the CDR3 DNA is kept; its 48 bases are in frame from base 1. The junction carries 20 bases between V and J, which are trimmed by 6 bases and 3 bases respectively. The cohort was made up of hundreds of healthy bone marrow donors. Cohort members were all nominally healthy when sampled, although unrecorded immune exposures were likely present. The donor tested CMV seropositive, placing the donor among the 310 or so seropositive members of the cohort. A peripheral blood sample was provided by each donor, and peripheral blood mononuclear cells were used for TCR beta sequencing. Genomic DNA extraction from the blood cell samples was performed with the Qiagen DNeasy Blood Extraction Kit.

This sequence originates from a woman aged 40 to 49 in good health and CMV-seropositive. In this chain, TRBV19 is recombined with TRBJ1-2; a weak D assignment points to TRBD1 (6 bases agree). The material sequenced was PBMCs. The CDR3 in this case is CASRERSPGADYGYTF. The sequence in DNA is TGTGCCAGTAGAGAAAGATCGCCAGGGGCGGACTATGGCTACACCTTC.